The 31 T cell receptor beta chains below all came from one sample that was sequenced in a study of blood T cells in healthy people across ages. A second PCR, run for about 7 to 11 cycles, used a sample-barcoded 5' primer plus a J-beta primer mix. TCRdb recomputed calls from the 5' RACE reads with MiXCR, one row per CDR3 protein. The sample includes around 750,000 distinct CDR3 sequences, approximately 55% seen only once; the top ten take approximately 40%. What was sequenced was blood. These receptors were collected from a man older than 75 in good health.

Of note for this clonotype: Just one base apart from a much larger clone, this may be a read error. The rearrangement links TRBV5-1 to TRBJ1-6; no firm D call. Per the germline V gene, CDR1 is SGHRS and CDR2 is YFSETQ. The CDR3 consists of 15 residues. Trimming took off 0 bases at V and 7 bases at J, with 11 bases between the two ends. CDR3 sequence (DNA): TGCGCCAGCAGCTTGGAAGGCAGCTCCAATTCACCCCTCCACTTT. Translation: CASSLEGSSNSPLHF.

The genes are TRBV2 and TRBJ2-3; 10 nucleotides align to TRBD2. With V trimmed by 6 bases and J by 3 bases, 6 bases remained unmatched. The CDR3 covers 15 residues. CDR1 SNHLY and CDR2 FYNNEI come from the germline V gene. The CDR3 sequence: CASSSSGSPTDTQYF. In DNA form, the CDR3 reads TGTGCCAGCAGCTCTAGCGGGAGTCCTACAGATACGCAGTATTTT.

This clonotype was seen a handful of times. J is TRBJ1-4 and V is TRBV20-1; the D is unclear. With 3 bases removed from V and 2 bases from J, the gap between germline ends came to 7 bases. Germline-derived CDR1 and CDR2 are DFQATT and SNEGSKA (reference sequence). The CDR3 loop spans 13 amino acids. Here the CDR3 reads CSARAFTNEKLFF. CDR3 nucleotides: TGCAGTGCTAGGGCCTTCACTAATGAAAAACTGTTTTTT.

Regarding this clonotype: Sequence at one end of the junction differs from germline and may be a read error. This chain uses TRBV5-5 with TRBJ2-7, with 9 bases lining up with TRBD1. The CDR3 totals 15 residues. The germline V gene encodes CDR1 SGHKS and CDR2 YYEKEE (reference sequence). The CDR3 sequence: CASGLGQGRWGEQYF. CDR3 DNA: TGTGCCAGCGGCTTGGGACAGGGCCGGTGGGGCGAGCAGTACTTC. The full variable domain, completed using reference TRBV5-5 and TRBJ2-7, is DAGVTQSPTHLIKTRGQQVTLRCSPISGHKSVSWYQQVLGQGPQFIFQYYEKEERGRGNFPDRFSARQFPNYSSELNVNALLLGDSALYLCASGLGQGRWGEQYFGPGTRLTVT.

There are a few counts of this clonotype. The rearrangement links TRBV20-1 to TRBJ2-1, with a possible D match to TRBD2 (6 bases). V was shortened by 0 bases and J by 10 bases, with 19 bases between the two germline ends. CDR1 is DFQATT, CDR2 SNEGSKA, per germline (reference sequence). This CDR3 has 15 residues. The CDR3 region is CSARDPGTSGREQFF. CDR3 DNA sequence: TGCAGTGCTAGAGACCCCGGGACTTCGGGTAGGGAGCAGTTCTTC.

This sequence joins TRBV20-1 and TRBJ1-4; D perhaps matches TRBD1 (6 bases). Germline lookup yields CDR1 DFQATT and CDR2 SNEGSKA (reference sequence). This CDR3 has 15 amino acids. Trimming removed 6 bases from V and 8 bases from J, with 22 bases in between. CDR3 in amino acids: CSARLPSGVREKLFF. The CDR3 coding sequence is TGCAGTGCACGACTCCCCTCAGGGGTGAGAGAAAAACTGTTTTTT.

This clonotype was counted once. The chain is built from TRBV6-5 and TRBJ1-4; 12 bases align to TRBD1. J was trimmed by 3 bases and V by 0 bases; bases with no gene match: 5. The CDR3 has 18 residues. Germline assignment: CDR1 MNHEY and CDR2 SVGAGI. CDR3 DNA: TGTGCCAGCAGTTACTCCGGGACAGGGGGCCTAGCTAATGAAAAACTGTTTTTT. Protein product: CASSYSGTGGLANEKLFF.

The V and J genes are TRBV5-1 and TRBJ2-1; TRBD2 aligns across 9 bases. The CDR3 extends over 15 amino acids. Unmatched junction bases numbered 10, after V lost 4 bases and J lost 8 bases. Germline V gene data show CDR1 as SGHRS and CDR2 as YFSETQ. CDR3 DNA: TGCGCCAGCAGCCTACTAGCGGGTGCTTTGCATGAGCAGTTCTTC. The encoded protein is CASSLLAGALHEQFF.

In this sample, this clonotype turned up a few times. The J gene is TRBJ2-1, the V gene TRBV7-9; perhaps D is TRBD1 or TRBD2 (5 bases each). The length of the CDR3 is 16 residues. The V gene's germline CDR1 is SEHNR and CDR2 FQNEAQ (reference sequence). Trimming stripped 5 bases from V and 3 bases from J, with 17 bases between. CDR3 region: CASSPKPGRVYNEQFF. Here the CDR3 DNA reads TGTGCCAGCAGCCCGAAACCGGGACGGGTCTACAATGAGCAGTTCTTC.

The V gene is TRBV4-2, the J gene TRBJ2-7; possibly TRBD1 for D (5 bases). CDR3 size: 15 residues. Between the trimmed V and J ends, which lost 3 bases and 3 bases, there was a span of 15 bases. Germline V CDR1 and CDR2: LGHNA, YNFKEQ. This CDR3 reads CASSHQGNQIYEQYF. The CDR3 DNA sequence: TGTGCCAGCAGCCACCAGGGAAATCAAATCTACGAGCAGTACTTC.

The chain combines TRBV9 with TRBJ2-1; no definite D call. The CDR3 consists of 13 residues. Germline CDR1 and CDR2: SGDLS and YYNGEE. V lost 0 bases and J 6 bases, leaving 7 bases between the germline ends. The CDR3 reads CASSVGAVNEQFF. Written as DNA, the CDR3 is TGTGCCAGCAGCGTAGGAGCTGTCAATGAGCAGTTCTTC.

The V and J genes are TRBV29-1 and TRBJ1-2, with TRBD1 matching 7 bases. The ends lost 6 bases at V and 8 bases at J; junction bases unmatched: 3. The CDR3 runs to 10 residues. From germline, CDR1 is SQVTM and CDR2 ANQGSEA. The CDR3: CSVGTAGYTF. The DNA of the CDR3 is TGCAGCGTCGGGACAGCAGGCTACACCTTC.

The CDR3 DNA reads as TGTGCCAGCAGTTCCCCGGGACGAAAAAACATTCAGTACTTC. Protein sequence: CASSSPGRKNIQYF. The chain combines TRBV27 with TRBJ2-4; D is tentatively TRBD1 or TRBD2 (5 bases each). CDR1 is MNHEY and CDR2 is SMNVEV in the germline V gene (reference sequence). Trimming removed 4 bases at V and 4 bases at J, with 11 bases between. The CDR3 is 14 amino acids.

Notes on this clonotype: Germline and junction disagree at one end, which may indicate a read error. CDR3 region: CASSLIRSSYDEQFF. CDR3 nucleotides: TGTGCCAGCAGTTTAATACGTAGCTCCTACGATGAGCAGTTCTTC. This chain joins TRBV27 and TRBJ2-1; D is unclear. Germline values: CDR1 MNHEY, CDR2 SMNVEV (reference sequence). This CDR3 region has 15 residues.

The chain couples TRBV5-5 to TRBJ2-2; D uncertain. Germline V gene lookup returns CDR1 SGHKS and CDR2 YYEKEE (reference sequence). V was pared by 1 base and J by 1 base, with 11 bases between. The CDR3 consists of 16 residues. The CDR3 DNA is TGTGCCAGCAGCTTGTCGCTCCTCTTGAACACCGGGGAGCTGTTTTTT. This encodes CASSLSLLLNTGELFF.

The V call is TRBV3-1, the J call TRBJ2-7; 11 bases agree with TRBD2. The V gene end was trimmed by 7 bases and the J gene end by 9 bases; junction bases not matched to a gene: 14. Germline assignment: CDR1 LGHDT and CDR2 YNNKEL (reference sequence). The CDR3 contains 15 residues. The CDR3 DNA reads as TGTGCCAGCACCACCGGGACTAGCGGACAATCGGGGCAGTACTTC. Amino acids: CASTTGTSGQSGQYF.

This rearrangement joins TRBV6-6 to TRBJ2-7, with TRBD1 matching 9 bases. V gave up 7 bases and J gave up 2 bases; unmatched junction bases: 6. CDR1 MNHNY and CDR2 SVGAGI come from the germline V gene (reference sequence). This CDR3 is built from 14 residues. The CDR3 spells CASTGQGKPYEQYF. In nucleotides, the CDR3 is TGTGCCAGCACCGGACAGGGGAAGCCCTACGAGCAGTACTTC.

This clonotype was observed many times. The chain combines TRBV5-1 with TRBJ1-2; D gene unclear. CDR3 size: 15 residues. Trimming shortened V by 1 base and J by 6 bases, and 16 bases separated the two germline ends. In germline, CDR1 is SGHRS, CDR2 YFSETQ. The CDR3 region has the DNA TGCGCCAGCAGCTTGTGGAGTCAGGAAGTAAATGGCTACACCTTC. It encodes CASSLWSQEVNGYTF. Full variable domain (missing parts from reference TRBV5-1 and TRBJ1-2): KAGVTQTPRYLIKTRGQQVTLSCSPISGHRSVSWYQQTPGQGLQFLFEYFSETQRNKGNFPGRFSGRQFSNSRSEMNVSTLELGDSALYLCASSLWSQEVNGYTFGSGTRLTVV.

This clonotype was seen only a few times. The chain employs TRBV7-3 and TRBJ2-3; D is perhaps TRBD1 (6 bases). Trimming stripped 5 bases from V and 4 bases from J, with 16 bases between. The germline gives CDR1 SGHTA, CDR2 FQGTGA. The CDR3 extends over 15 amino acids. The CDR3, as DNA: TGTGCCAGCAGCCGTTCAGGGGCGAGCCCAGATACGCAGTATTTT. Translated, it gives CASSRSGASPDTQYF. Together with reference TRBV7-3 and TRBJ2-3, the CDR3 gives the full variable domain: GAGVSQTPSNKVTEKGKYVELRCDPISGHTALYWYRQSLGQGPEFLIYFQGTGAADDSGLPNDRFFAVRPEGSVSTLKIQRTERGDSAVYLCASSRSGASPDTQYFGPGTRLTVL.

This clonotype has only a few counts. This chain links TRBV29-1 with TRBJ1-5, with 8 nucleotides matching TRBD1. The J segment lost 2 bases and the V segment lost 7 bases, leaving 4 bases of the junction unmatched. This CDR3 spans 13 amino acids. Germline V gives CDR1 SQVTM, CDR2 ANQGSEA. This CDR3 is CSAQQGGNQPQHF. CDR3 coding DNA: TGCAGCGCCCAACAGGGGGGCAATCAGCCCCAGCATTTT.

The V gene is TRBV12-3 or TRBV12-4, the J gene TRBJ1-5, with D possibly TRBD1 on 5 matching bases. Between the trimmed V and J ends, which lost 1 base and 4 bases, there was a span of 11 bases. The CDR3 has 15 residues. CDR3 in DNA: TGTGCCAGCAGTTTAGTTTCAGGGATTAATCAGCCCCAGCATTTT. Translation: CASSLVSGINQPQHF.

The V call is TRBV7-2, the J call TRBJ2-5, with TRBD2 identical over 7 bases. Germline V gene data show CDR1 as SGHTA and CDR2 as FQGNSA. The CDR3 length is 16 residues. V was clipped by 1 base and J by 11 bases; unmatched bases: 16. CDR3 coding DNA: TGTGCCAGCAGCTTAGTTGGGGGAGGGGTTTACAATGAGCAGTACTTC. This encodes CASSLVGGGVYNEQYF.

The table lists this clonotype with a few counts. V is TRBV6-2 or TRBV6-3 and J is TRBJ2-7; D not resolved. Looked up from germline, CDR1 is MNHEY and CDR2 is SVGEGT. This CDR3 has 13 amino acids. V lost 4 bases and J 6 bases, leaving 13 bases between the germline ends. The CDR3 loop reads CASSSAALSEQYF. The CDR3 DNA is TGTGCCAGCAGTTCCGCGGCACTTAGCGAGCAGTACTTC.

This clonotype showed up just a few times. This chain links TRBV10-3 with TRBJ2-7; 9 bases are a match to TRBD2. Germline V gene sequence: CDR1 ENHRY, CDR2 SYGVKD. The CDR3 runs to 16 residues. Unmatched junction bases numbered 3, after V lost 0 bases and J lost 0 bases. The CDR3 sequence: CAISESGAGGSYEQYF. The CDR3 coding sequence is TGTGCCATCAGTGAGTCGGGAGCGGGAGGCTCCTACGAGCAGTACTTC.

The chain couples TRBV6-5 to TRBJ1-4; no clear D. The V gene lost 8 bases and the J gene lost 8 bases, with 18 bases spanning the gap. The CDR3 has 14 amino acids. The germline V gene encodes CDR1 MNHEY and CDR2 SVGAGI. CDR3: CASGAGPLREKLFF. The CDR3 DNA is TGTGCCAGCGGCGCCGGACCGCTAAGAGAAAAACTGTTTTTT.

To note about this clonotype: The germline gene is not matched at one end of the junction; a read error may be the cause. This chain links TRBV20-1 with TRBJ2-7, with D perhaps matching TRBD1 (6 bases). Germline assignment: CDR1 DFQATT and CDR2 SNEGSKA (reference sequence). The CDR3 runs 15 residues. CDR3 in amino acids: CSARGAGEIYNEQYF. CDR3 nucleotides: TGTAGTGCTAGAGGGGCAGGGGAGATTTACAATGAGCAGTACTTC.

This clonotype appeared a single time. The CDR3 DNA reads as TGCGCCAGCAGCCCGGCGCAGGAAGATGAGCAGTTCTTC. It specifies CASSPAQEDEQFF. The chain employs TRBV5-1 and TRBJ2-1; no firm D call. CDR1 is SGHRS, CDR2 YFSETQ, per germline. The CDR3 is made up of 13 amino acids. Trimming shortened V by 4 bases and J by 8 bases, and 13 bases separated the two germline ends.

CDR3 DNA sequence: TGTGCCAGCAGTCAAGCGGGTCCGGCGTCTAGGGAGCAGTTCTTC. It is translated as CASSQAGPASREQFF. The chain is built from TRBV12-3 or TRBV12-4 and TRBJ2-1, with D possibly TRBD2 on 6 matching bases. The CDR3 consists of 15 residues. V was cut by 5 bases and J by 10 bases, with 21 bases left in between.

This clonotype was seen more than once but under ten times. For the CDR3, the DNA is TGCAGTGCTAGAGATCGGGCTAGCGGGAGGGCTCAGCAGTTCTTC. The encoded protein is CSARDRASGRAQQFF. This chain uses TRBV20-1 with TRBJ2-1, with TRBD2 identical over 12 bases. With 0 bases clipped from V and 11 bases from J, the junction kept 8 bases outside the gene matches. CDR3 length: 15 residues. The germline CDR1 and CDR2 sequences are DFQATT and SNEGSKA (reference sequence).

This clonotype was picked up many times. This chain connects TRBV5-1 to TRBJ2-7; D tentatively fits TRBD1 or TRBD2 (5 bases each). Trimming removed 4 bases at V and 0 bases at J, with 11 bases between. The CDR3 sequence is 14 residues long. Per germline, CDR1 SGHRS and CDR2 YFSETQ. Here the CDR3 reads CASSRGTISYEQYF. The CDR3 DNA reads TGCGCCAGCAGCAGAGGGACCATCTCCTACGAGCAGTACTTC.

This chain uses TRBV3-1 with TRBJ1-2, with TRBD1 identical over 10 bases. Germline V lookup: CDR1 LGHDT, CDR2 YNNKEL (reference sequence). This CDR3 contains 15 residues. V lost 2 bases, J lost 6 bases, and 6 bases stayed unmatched. The DNA for the CDR3 is TGTGCCAGCAGCCAAAAACCGACAGGGGGCAATGGCTACACCTTC. It is translated as CASSQKPTGGNGYTF.